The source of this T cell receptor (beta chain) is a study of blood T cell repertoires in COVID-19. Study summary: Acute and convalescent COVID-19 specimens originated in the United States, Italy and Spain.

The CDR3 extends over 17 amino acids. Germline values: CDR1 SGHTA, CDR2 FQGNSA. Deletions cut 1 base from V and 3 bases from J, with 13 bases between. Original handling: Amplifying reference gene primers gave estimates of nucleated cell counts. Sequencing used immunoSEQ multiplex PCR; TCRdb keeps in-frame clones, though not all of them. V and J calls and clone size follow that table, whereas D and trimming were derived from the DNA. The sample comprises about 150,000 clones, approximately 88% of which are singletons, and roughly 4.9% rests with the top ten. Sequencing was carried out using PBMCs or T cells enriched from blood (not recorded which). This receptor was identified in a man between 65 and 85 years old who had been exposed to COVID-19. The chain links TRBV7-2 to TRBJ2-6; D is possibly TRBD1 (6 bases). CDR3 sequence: CASSLGRRGNGANVLTF. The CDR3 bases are TGTGCCAGCAGCTTAGGGCGAAGGGGGAATGGGGCCAACGTCCTGACTTTC.